The rows below give T cell receptor beta chains drawn from one sample of a study of shared clonotypes between healthy human individuals. TCRdb's copy holds only in-frame clones and misses some; the assay was immunoSEQ multiplex PCR. The data show roughly 450,000 clones, approximately 79% seen once. Sequenced input: PBMCs. These receptors were taken from a woman aged 40 to 50 in good health. Some clones in this sample may be carry-over from other donors' samples. Both conserved end residues are part of each CDR3. Each record gives: J gene, D gene, V gene, clone size, CDR3 protein, CDR3 DNA. The D gene is left open where the match is weak. Expanded clones are given a class, and other clones once, few, many or no size at all.

>TRBJ2-5|-|TRBV19|-
CASSYMGGQETQYF
TGTGCCAGTAGTTATATGGGAGGCCAAGAGACCCAGTACTTC
>TRBJ1-6|TRBD1|TRBV27|-
CASTRQGSFEGSPLHF
TGTGCCAGCACAAGACAGGGGTCCTTCGAGGGATCACCCCTCCACTTT
>TRBJ1-5|-|TRBV19|-
CASSINGNSNQPQHF
TGTGCCAGTAGTATTAATGGAAATAGCAATCAGCCCCAGCATTTT
>TRBJ1-1|-|TRBV4-3|-
CASSQDIRLQNTEAFF
TGCGCCAGCAGCCAAGATATAAGGCTTCAGAACACTGAAGCTTTCTTT
>TRBJ1-1|TRBD1|TRBV9|-
CASSVTGTGSTEAFF
TGTGCCAGCAGCGTTACCGGGACAGGGTCTACTGAAGCTTTCTTT
>TRBJ1-2|-|TRBV10-3|-
CAISESSPNYGYTF
TGTGCCATCAGTGAGTCATCGCCGAACTATGGCTACACCTTC
>TRBJ2-7|-|TRBV2|-
CASRLEVGEQYF
TGTGCCAGCCGTCTGGAAGTAGGGGAGCAGTACTTC
>TRBJ1-2|-|TRBV18|-
CASSPGGYYGYTF
TGTGCCAGCTCACCAGGCGGATACTATGGCTACACCTTC
>TRBJ2-7|TRBD2|TRBV2|-
CASITSGVPVYEQYF
TGTGCCAGCATAACTAGCGGAGTTCCTGTCTACGAGCAGTACTTC
>TRBJ2-7|TRBD1|TRBV6-5|-
CASSQDRASEQYF
TGTGCCAGCAGTCAGGACAGGGCTAGCGAGCAGTACTTC
>TRBJ2-7|TRBD1|TRBV28|once
CASSLSGTGDSYEQYF
TGTGCCAGCAGTTTATCTGGGACAGGGGACTCCTACGAGCAGTACTTC
>TRBJ2-7|-|TRBV28|-
CASSFLVYERQYF
TGTGCCAGCAGTTTTCTAGTCTACGAGCGGCAGTACTTC
>TRBJ1-3|-|TRBV11-2|-
CASSGGSVRSGNTIYF
TGTGCCAGCAGCGGGGGGTCGGTTAGGTCCGGAAACACCATATATTTT
>TRBJ2-1|TRBD2|TRBV19|-
CASRGTSGFNEQFF
TGTGCCAGTAGGGGGACTAGCGGGTTCAATGAGCAGTTCTTC
>TRBJ2-7|TRBD1|TRBV9|many
CASSTQGVPYEQYF
TGTGCCAGCAGCACACAGGGGGTACCCTACGAGCAGTACTTC
>TRBJ1-4|-|TRBV9|many
CASSVGQHEKLFF
TGTGCCAGCAGCGTAGGGCAGCATGAAAAACTGTTTTTT
>TRBJ2-2|-|TRBV4-3|-
CASSQDMGTGELFF
TGCGCCAGCAGCCAAGATATGGGCACCGGGGAGCTGTTTTTT
>TRBJ2-7|-|TRBV28|-
CASSPGGDSYEQYF
TGTGCCAGCAGCCCTGGCGGGGATTCCTACGAGCAGTACTTC
>TRBJ1-2|-|TRBV2|-
CASSFWGGYGYTF
TGTGCCAGCAGTTTCTGGGGTGGCTATGGCTACACCTTC
>TRBJ1-1|-|TRBV5-4|few
CASSFSDNTEAFF
TGTGCCAGCAGCTTTTCGGATAACACTGAAGCTTTCTTT
>TRBJ2-3|-|TRBV28|-
CASTPTGPSVDTQYF
TGTGCCAGCACCCCCACAGGGCCTAGCGTGGATACGCAGTATTTT
>TRBJ1-4|TRBD1|TRBV28|-
CASSLQGAANNEKLFF
TGTGCCAGCAGTTTACAGGGGGCCGCCAATAATGAAAAACTGTTTTTT
>TRBJ2-1|-|TRBV18|-
CASSPIWAVHNEQFF
TGTGCCAGCTCACCAATTTGGGCGGTGCACAATGAGCAGTTCTTC
>TRBJ1-1|TRBD1|TRBV5-1|-
CASSPTGTGDTEAFF
TGCGCCAGCAGCCCAACCGGGACAGGAGACACTGAAGCTTTCTTT
>TRBJ1-2|-|TRBV9|-
CASSVGQTPNYGYTF
TGTGCCAGCAGCGTAGGACAGACTCCTAACTATGGCTACACCTTC
>TRBJ2-1|TRBD1|TRBV27|-
CASRDRQGPNEQFF
TGTGCCAGCAGGGATCGACAGGGTCCCAATGAGCAGTTCTTC
>TRBJ2-5|TRBD2|TRBV10-3|-
CAISGIAGAETQYF
TGTGCCATCAGTGGGATAGCGGGAGCAGAGACCCAGTACTTC
>TRBJ2-7|-|TRBV19|-
CASSIRQASEWETYEQYF
TGTGCCAGTAGTATTAGACAGGCCTCCGAGTGGGAAACCTACGAGCAGTACTTC
>TRBJ2-1|-|TRBV6-5|-
CASSPGPYNEQFF
TGTGCCAGCAGTCCCGGCCCCTACAATGAGCAGTTCTTC
>TRBJ2-1|-|TRBV18|-
CASSPPAVGSYNEQFF
TGTGCCAGCTCACCACCCGCGGTAGGGTCCTACAATGAGCAGTTCTTC
>TRBJ1-1|-|TRBV5-5|-
CASSLGDRWLVNTEAFF
TGTGCCAGCAGCTTGGGTGACAGATGGTTGGTGAACACTGAAGCTTTCTTT
>TRBJ1-1|-|TRBV5-1|-
CASSLLSSGEGEAFF
TGCGCCAGCAGCTTGCTCTCCTCGGGGGAGGGTGAAGCTTTCTTT
>TRBJ2-3|TRBD2|TRBV2|-
CASSYLWTSGRGTDTQYF
TGTGCCAGCAGTTATCTCTGGACTAGCGGGAGAGGGACAGATACGCAGTATTTT
>TRBJ2-4|-|TRBV2|-
CASSGVGKNIQYF
TGTGCCAGCAGTGGGGTTGGCAAAAACATTCAGTACTTC
>TRBJ2-2|TRBD2|TRBV19|-
CASSGRGNTGELFF
TGTGCCAGTAGTGGGAGGGGGAACACCGGGGAGCTGTTTTTT
>TRBJ1-2|TRBD1|TRBV28|many
CASSLLTGDSYGYTF
TGTGCCAGCAGCCTCCTTACAGGGGATTCCTATGGCTACACCTTC
>TRBJ2-1|TRBD1|TRBV6-1|-
CASSLDRGPNDEQFF
TGTGCCAGCAGCTTGGACAGGGGGCCCAACGATGAGCAGTTCTTC
>TRBJ2-1|-|TRBV11-3|-
CASSLAGVGNEQFF
TGTGCCAGCAGCTTAGCGGGAGTCGGCAATGAGCAGTTCTTC
>TRBJ2-7|TRBD2|TRBV6-6|-
CASSPGLAGRQYF
TGTGCCAGCAGTCCCGGACTAGCGGGAAGGCAGTACTTC